The rows below give T cell receptor beta chains drawn from one sample of a study of identical twins. A single record per CDR3 protein comes from TCRdb applying MiXCR to the 5' RACE reads. The table lists over 550,000 distinct CDR3 sequences, roughly 7.1% of them singletons. The sample was also linked to a second study, of yellow fever vaccine responses in identical twins.

Material: PBMCs. Receptors were obtained from a young woman in good health. Both conserved end residues are part of each CDR3. Fields, in order: D gene, clone size, V gene, J gene, CDR3 DNA, CDR3 protein. A D gene is named only where the DNA matches it firmly. Size values are once, few and many counts, or a class for expanded clones, and some rows have none.

>.|few|TRBV7-6|TRBJ1-4
TGTGCCAGCAGCTTAACCGATTGGGAAAAACTGTTTTTT
CASSLTDWEKLFF
>.|many|TRBV20-1|TRBJ2-3
TGCAGTGCTAGTACCCTAGAAGCAGATACGCAGTATTTT
CSASTLEADTQYF
>.|.|TRBV11-2|TRBJ2-2
TGTGCCAGCAGCTTTATCGGCGCCAGGAGCGGGGAGCTGTTTTTT
CASSFIGARSGELFF
>.|few|TRBV15|TRBJ1-2
TGTGCCACCAGCAGCGCGTTCCGGGAAGGTCTCTATGGCTACACCTTC
CATSSAFREGLYGYTF
>.|many|TRBV4-1|TRBJ1-5
TGCGCCAGCAGCCAAGCCCCAGGAGGGAAAAATAGCAATCAGCCCCAGCATTTT
CASSQAPGGKNSNQPQHF
>.|.|TRBV27|TRBJ2-1
TGTGCCAGCAGCTGGACCGGGCCTCGAAAAGGGTACAATGAGCAGTTCTTC
CASSWTGPRKGYNEQFF
>TRBD1|few|TRBV24-1|TRBJ2-5
TGTGCCACCAGTGATGGTACCGGGACAGGGTTTTGGGAGACCCAGTACTTC
CATSDGTGTGFWETQYF
>.|many|TRBV20-1|TRBJ1-6
TGCAGTGCTAGAGATGCAGGACCGAGCCCTTTACGCTCCTATAATTCACCCCTCCACTTT
CSARDAGPSPLRSYNSPLHF
>.|.|TRBV4-1|TRBJ2-3
TGCGCCAGCAGCCAGGATCCCGGCGGCACAGATACGCAGTATTTT
CASSQDPGGTDTQYF
>TRBD1|many|TRBV20-1|TRBJ1-1
TGCAGTGCCCAGGGGGTCAGGACTGAAGCTTTCTTT
CSAQGVRTEAFF
>.|.|TRBV29-1|TRBJ1-1
TGCAGCTTCCTTAAGGCCACGGGTGAAGCTTTCTTT
CSFLKATGEAFF
>TRBD1|many|TRBV11-2|TRBJ2-2
TGTGCCAGCAGCTCCCCCCGGGACAGGGGTACCGGGGAGCTGTTTTTT
CASSSPRDRGTGELFF
>.|few|TRBV7-9|TRBJ2-5
TGTGCCAGCAGCTTCCAGGGGGGTGAGACCCAGTACTTC
CASSFQGGETQYF
>TRBD2|many|TRBV12-3/TRBV12-4|TRBJ2-1
TGTGCCAGCAGTTTATCTAGCGGGAACAATGAGCAGTTCTTC
CASSLSSGNNEQFF
>TRBD1|many|TRBV4-2|TRBJ2-3
TGTGCCAGCAGCCTCCCCGGTCGGACAGGGGATACAGATACGCAGTATTTT
CASSLPGRTGDTDTQYF
>TRBD2|.|TRBV4-1|TRBJ2-1
TGCGCCAGCAGCCAAAGACTAGCGGTAGGCAATGAGCAGTTCTTC
CASSQRLAVGNEQFF
>.|many|TRBV24-1|TRBJ2-1
TGTGCCACCAGTGATTTAAGTGGGAGCTCCTACAATGAGCAGTTCTTC
CATSDLSGSSYNEQFF
>TRBD1|many|TRBV12-3/TRBV12-4|TRBJ1-1
TGTGCCAGCATCGGGACAGGGCCGCAAGCTTTCTTT
CASIGTGPQAFF
>.|few|TRBV7-9|TRBJ2-1
TGTGCCAGCAGCTTTCCTAGCCAAGCGTACAATGAGCAGTTCTTC
CASSFPSQAYNEQFF
>.|many|TRBV7-9|TRBJ2-1
TGTGCCAGCAGCTCCCTAGAGGGGTCCTACAATGAGCAGTTCTTC
CASSSLEGSYNEQFF
>TRBD1|.|TRBV12-5|TRBJ2-3
TGTGCTAGTGGTCGACAGGGGAGAACAGATACGCAGTATTTT
CASGRQGRTDTQYF
>TRBD1|few|TRBV12-3/TRBV12-4|TRBJ1-1
TGTGCCAGCAGTAAAACAGGGGAGAACACTGAAGCTTTCTTT
CASSKTGENTEAFF
>TRBD2|.|TRBV5-6|TRBJ2-3
TGTGCCAGCAGCAGGGCTAGGGACTACCCCCCCGATACGCAGTATTTT
CASSRARDYPPDTQYF
>.|few|TRBV14|TRBJ2-7
TGTGCCAGCAGCCAAGTAGTCTACGAGCAGTACTTC
CASSQVVYEQYF
>.|many|TRBV7-3|TRBJ2-1
TGTGCCAGCAGCTTTGGACTAAACAATGAGCAGTTCTTC
CASSFGLNNEQFF